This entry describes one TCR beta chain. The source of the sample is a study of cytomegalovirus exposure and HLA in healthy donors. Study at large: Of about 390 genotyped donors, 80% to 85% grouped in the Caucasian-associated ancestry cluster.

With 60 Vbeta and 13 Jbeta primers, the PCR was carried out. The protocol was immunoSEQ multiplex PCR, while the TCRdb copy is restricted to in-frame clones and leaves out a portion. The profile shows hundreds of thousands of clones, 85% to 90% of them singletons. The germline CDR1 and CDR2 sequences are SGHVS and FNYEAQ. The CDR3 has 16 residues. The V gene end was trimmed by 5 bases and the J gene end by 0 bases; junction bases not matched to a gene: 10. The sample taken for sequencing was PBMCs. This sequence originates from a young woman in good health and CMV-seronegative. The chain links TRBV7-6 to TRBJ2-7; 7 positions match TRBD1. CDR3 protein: CASSETPGQASYEQYF. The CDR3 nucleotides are TGTGCCAGCAGCGAAACCCCCGGACAGGCCTCCTACGAGCAGTACTTC. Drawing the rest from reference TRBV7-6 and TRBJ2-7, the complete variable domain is GAGVSQSPRYKVTKRGQDVALRCDPISGHVSLYWYRQALGQGPEFLTYFNYEAQQDKSGLPNDRFSAERPEGSISTLTIQRTEQRDSAMYRCASSETPGQASYEQYFGPGTRLTVT.